These T cell receptor beta chains were read from a single sample in a study of blood T cell repertoires in COVID-19. Using immunoSEQ multiplex PCR, the repertoire was profiled, and TCRdb retains in-frame clones only, with some absent. The repertoire holds about 200,000 clones, with roughly 86% as singletons. The specimen was peripheral blood. Every receptor here comes from a man aged 18 to 35 with active or convalescent COVID-19. The CDR3 runs from the conserved cysteine through the conserved F or W. The D gene is left open where the match is weak. A clone size is listed for some rows: how often the clone was seen (once, few, many), or a class if it is expanded.

D	V	J	size	CDR3	DNA
.	TRBV29-1	TRBJ1-2	.	CSVEDKIRSAYGYTF	TGCAGCGTTGAAGATAAAATCCGGAGCGCCTATGGCTACACCTTC
TRBD1	TRBV7-9	TRBJ1-1	.	CASNPTGGGTEAFF	TGTGCCAGCAACCCAACAGGGGGCGGCACTGAAGCTTTCTTT
TRBD1	TRBV19	TRBJ2-2	.	CASSQTGTNTGELFF	TGTGCCAGTAGCCAGACAGGGACGAACACCGGGGAGCTGTTTTTT
.	TRBV30	TRBJ1-5	.	CAWSALQVGNQPQHF	TGTGCCTGGAGTGCTCTACAGGTGGGCAATCAGCCCCAGCATTTT
TRBD2	TRBV6-5	TRBJ2-7	.	CASEPGLVPRFEQYF	TGTGCCAGTGAGCCGGGACTAGTCCCCAGATTCGAGCAGTACTTC
TRBD2	TRBV30	TRBJ2-3	.	CAWSPTTPGGLVSTDTQYF	TGTGCCTGGAGTCCAACCACCCCTGGGGGACTAGTGAGCACAGATACGCAGTATTTT
TRBD1	TRBV7-6	TRBJ2-2	.	CASSTDRGPTGELFF	TGTGCCAGCAGCACCGACAGGGGGCCCACCGGGGAGCTGTTTTTT
TRBD1	TRBV19	TRBJ1-4	.	CASSRDRGEKLFF	TGTGCCAGTAGTAGGGACAGGGGTGAAAAACTGTTTTTT
TRBD2	TRBV2	TRBJ2-7	once	CASSVRGLAIDEQYF	TGTGCCAGCAGTGTTCGGGGACTAGCGATCGACGAGCAGTACTTC
.	TRBV6-5	TRBJ1-5	.	CASAPQAALNQPQHF	TGTGCCAGCGCCCCACAGGCAGCCCTCAATCAGCCCCAGCATTTT
.	TRBV29-1	TRBJ1-2	.	CSVGAATGIYTF	TGCAGCGTTGGCGCAGCCACAGGTATCTACACCTTC
.	TRBV27	TRBJ1-1	.	CASSLSRDTEAFF	TGTGCCAGCAGTTTGTCACGGGACACTGAAGCTTTCTTT
TRBD1	TRBV5-4	TRBJ1-1	.	CAGTGRDTEAFF	TGTGCCGGGACAGGGAGAGACACTGAAGCTTTCTTT
.	TRBV9	TRBJ1-2	.	CASSPRTGANYGYTF	TGTGCCAGCAGCCCGAGGACGGGAGCTAACTATGGCTACACCTTC
.	TRBV6-5	TRBJ1-1	.	CASSWQMNTEAFF	TGTGCCAGCTCCTGGCAGATGAACACTGAAGCTTTCTTT
.	TRBV7-9	TRBJ2-5	.	CASSTEGETQYF	TGTGCCAGCAGCACCGAGGGAGAGACCCAGTACTTC
.	TRBV19	TRBJ1-1	.	CASSIQGEAFF	TGTGCCAGTAGTATCCAGGGGGAAGCTTTCTTT
TRBD1	TRBV6-5	TRBJ1-2	.	CASSHRGEGYTF	TGTGCCAGCAGTCACAGGGGGGAGGGCTACACCTTC
.	TRBV12-5	TRBJ1-1	.	CASALLGGNRDVANTEAFF	TGTGCTAGTGCTTTGTTAGGGGGAAATCGGGACGTGGCGAACACTGAAGCTTTCTTT
.	TRBV7-8	TRBJ2-7	many	CASSLGAGSYEQYF	TGTGCCAGCAGCTTAGGGGCAGGCTCCTACGAGCAGTACTTC
.	TRBV30	TRBJ1-1	.	CAWKQENTEAFF	TGTGCCTGGAAGCAGGAGAACACTGAAGCTTTCTTT
TRBD2	TRBV9	TRBJ2-7	.	CASSPGSGSATHEQYF	TGTGCCAGCAGCCCGGGGAGCGGGAGCGCCACCCACGAGCAGTACTTC
.	TRBV10-3	TRBJ2-7	.	CAISGAVSYEQYF	TGTGCCATCAGTGGGGCAGTTTCCTACGAGCAGTACTTC
.	TRBV27	TRBJ2-1	.	CASSSPSTGPGPSSQYNEQFF	TGTGCCAGCAGTTCCCCCTCAACAGGGCCGGGACCGAGTTCGCAGTACAATGAGCAGTTCTTC
.	TRBV5-1	TRBJ1-4	.	CASSMDIPTNEKLFF	TGCGCCAGCAGCATGGACATCCCAACTAATGAAAAACTGTTTTTT
.	TRBV12-3/TRBV12-4	TRBJ1-2	once	CASSFGGQLRF	TGTGCCAGCAGTTTCGGTGGGCAGTTAAGATTC
TRBD1	TRBV18	TRBJ1-2	.	CASSPLLQQGEGGYTF	TGTGCCAGCTCACCCCTACTACAACAGGGGGAAGGTGGCTACACCTTC